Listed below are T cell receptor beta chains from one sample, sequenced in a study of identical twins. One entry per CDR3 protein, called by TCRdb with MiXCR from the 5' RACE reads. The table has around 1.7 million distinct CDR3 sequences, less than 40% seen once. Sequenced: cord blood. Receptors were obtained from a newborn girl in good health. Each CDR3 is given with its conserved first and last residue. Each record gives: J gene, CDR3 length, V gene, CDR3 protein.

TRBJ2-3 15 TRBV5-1 CASKPGTGFTDTQYF
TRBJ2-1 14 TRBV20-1 CSASSALGYNEQFF
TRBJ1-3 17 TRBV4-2 CASSQLIGQGAGNTIYF
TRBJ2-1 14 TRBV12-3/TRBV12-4 CASSAASSYNEQFF
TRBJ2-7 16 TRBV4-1 CASSHRRLAQPYEQYF
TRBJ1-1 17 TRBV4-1 CASSQALGAGLNTEAFF
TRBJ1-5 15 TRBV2 CASSEGGTGDQPQHF
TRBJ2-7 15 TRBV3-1 CASSRGLAGTYEQYF
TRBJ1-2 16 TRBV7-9 CASSLGRGRDVYGYTF
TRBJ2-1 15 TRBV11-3 CASSAWTDQNNEQFF
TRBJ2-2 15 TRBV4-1 CASSPTLVSTGELFF
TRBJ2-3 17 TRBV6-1 CASSGFPSGRSTDTQYF
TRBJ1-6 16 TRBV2 CASSPDRMTYNSPLHF
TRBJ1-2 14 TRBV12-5 CASGLADRYYGYTF